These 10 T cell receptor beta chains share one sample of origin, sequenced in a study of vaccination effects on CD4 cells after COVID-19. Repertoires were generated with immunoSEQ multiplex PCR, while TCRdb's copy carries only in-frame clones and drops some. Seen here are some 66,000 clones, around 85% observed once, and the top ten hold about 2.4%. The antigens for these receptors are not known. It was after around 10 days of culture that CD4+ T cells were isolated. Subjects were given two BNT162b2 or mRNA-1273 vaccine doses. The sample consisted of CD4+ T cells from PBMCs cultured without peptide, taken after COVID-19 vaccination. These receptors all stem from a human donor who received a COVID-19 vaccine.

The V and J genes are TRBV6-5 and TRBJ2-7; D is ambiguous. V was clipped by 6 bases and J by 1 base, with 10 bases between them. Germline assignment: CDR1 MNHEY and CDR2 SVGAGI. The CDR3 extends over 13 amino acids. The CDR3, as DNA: TGTGCCAGCAGGGGTTTGGGGTCCTACGAGCAGTACGTC. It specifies CASRGLGSYEQYV.

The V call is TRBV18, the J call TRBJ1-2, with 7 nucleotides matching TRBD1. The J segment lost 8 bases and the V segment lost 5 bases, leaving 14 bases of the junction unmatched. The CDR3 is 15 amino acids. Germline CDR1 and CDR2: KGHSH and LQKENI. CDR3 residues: CASSSRGQVNWGYTF. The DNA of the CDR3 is TGTGCCAGCTCAAGCCGAGGACAGGTGAACTGGGGCTACACCTTC. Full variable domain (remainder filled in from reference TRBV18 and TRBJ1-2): NAGVMQNPRHLVRRRGQEARLRCSPMKGHSHVYWYRQLPEEGLKFMVYLQKENIIDESGMPKERFSAEFPKEGPSILRIQQVVRGDSAAYFCASSSRGQVNWGYTFGSGTRLTVV.

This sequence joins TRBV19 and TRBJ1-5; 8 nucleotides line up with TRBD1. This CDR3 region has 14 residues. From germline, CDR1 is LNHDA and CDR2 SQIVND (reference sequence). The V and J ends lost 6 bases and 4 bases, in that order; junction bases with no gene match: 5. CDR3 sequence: CASSPGTGNQPQHF. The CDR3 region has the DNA TGTGCCAGTAGCCCCGGGACAGGTAATCAGCCCCAGCATTTT.

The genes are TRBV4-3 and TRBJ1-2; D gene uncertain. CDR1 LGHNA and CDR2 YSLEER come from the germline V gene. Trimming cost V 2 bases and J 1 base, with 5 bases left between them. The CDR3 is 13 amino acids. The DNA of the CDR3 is TGCGCCAGCAGCCAACTGGATAACTATGGCTACACCTTC. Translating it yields CASSQLDNYGYTF.

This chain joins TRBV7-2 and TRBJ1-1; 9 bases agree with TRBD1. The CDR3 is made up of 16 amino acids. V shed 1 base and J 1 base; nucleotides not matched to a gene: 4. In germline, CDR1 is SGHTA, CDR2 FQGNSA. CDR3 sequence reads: CASSLEGTGRNTEAFF. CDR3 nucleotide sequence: TGTGCCAGCAGCTTAGAAGGGACAGGGCGGAACACTGAAGCTTTCTTT.

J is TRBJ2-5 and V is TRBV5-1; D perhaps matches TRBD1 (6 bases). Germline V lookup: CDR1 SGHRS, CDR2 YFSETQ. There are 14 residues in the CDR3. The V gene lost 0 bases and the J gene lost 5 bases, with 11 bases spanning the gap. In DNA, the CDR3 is TGCGCCAGCAGCTTGGAGGGGGTCAGGGAGACCCAGTACTTC. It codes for CASSLEGVRETQYF.

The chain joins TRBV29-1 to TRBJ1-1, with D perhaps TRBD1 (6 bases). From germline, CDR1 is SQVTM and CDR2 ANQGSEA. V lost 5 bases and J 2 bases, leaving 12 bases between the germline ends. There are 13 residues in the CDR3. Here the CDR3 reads CSVRGTFNTEAFF. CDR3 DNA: TGCAGCGTTCGAGGGACATTTAACACTGAAGCTTTCTTT. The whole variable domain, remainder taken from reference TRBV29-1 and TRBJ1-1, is SAVISQKPSRDICQRGTSLTIQCQVDSQVTMMFWYRQQPGQSLTLIATANQGSEATYESGFVIDKFPISRPNLTFSTLTVSNMSPEDSSIYLCSVRGTFNTEAFFGQGTRLTVV.

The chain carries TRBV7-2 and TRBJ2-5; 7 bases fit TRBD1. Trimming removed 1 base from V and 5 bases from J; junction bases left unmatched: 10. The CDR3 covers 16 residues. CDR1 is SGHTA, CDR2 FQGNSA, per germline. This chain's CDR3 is CASSLDGRGRGETQYF. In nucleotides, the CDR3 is TGTGCCAGCAGCTTAGATGGTAGGGGGCGAGGGGAGACCCAGTACTTC.

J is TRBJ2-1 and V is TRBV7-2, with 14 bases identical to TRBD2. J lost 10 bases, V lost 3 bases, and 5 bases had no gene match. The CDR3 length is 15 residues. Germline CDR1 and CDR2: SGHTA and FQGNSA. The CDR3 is CASSFGLAGGREQFF. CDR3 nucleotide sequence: TGTGCCAGCAGCTTTGGACTAGCGGGGGGTCGGGAGCAGTTCTTC.

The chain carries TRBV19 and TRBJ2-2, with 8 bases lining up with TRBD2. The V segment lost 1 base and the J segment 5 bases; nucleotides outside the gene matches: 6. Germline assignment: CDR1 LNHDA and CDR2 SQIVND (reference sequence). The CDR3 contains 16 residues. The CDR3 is CASSIVVAGLTGELFF. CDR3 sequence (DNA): TGTGCCAGTAGTATAGTGGTAGCGGGGTTGACCGGGGAGCTGTTTTTT.